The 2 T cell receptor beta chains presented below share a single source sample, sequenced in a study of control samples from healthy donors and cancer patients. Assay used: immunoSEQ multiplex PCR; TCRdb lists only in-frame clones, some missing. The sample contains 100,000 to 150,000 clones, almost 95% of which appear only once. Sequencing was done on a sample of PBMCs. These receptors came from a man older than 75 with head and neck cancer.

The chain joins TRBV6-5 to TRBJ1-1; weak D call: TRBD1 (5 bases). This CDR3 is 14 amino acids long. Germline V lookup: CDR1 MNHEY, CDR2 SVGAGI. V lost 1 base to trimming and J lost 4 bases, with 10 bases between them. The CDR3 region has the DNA TGTGCCAGCAGTTACTATGGGGCGACCACTGAAGCTTTCTTT. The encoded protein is CASSYYGATTEAFF.

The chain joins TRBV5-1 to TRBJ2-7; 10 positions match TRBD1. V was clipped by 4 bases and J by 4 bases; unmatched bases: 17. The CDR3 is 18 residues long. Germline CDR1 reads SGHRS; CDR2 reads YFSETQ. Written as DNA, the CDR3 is TGCGCCAGCAGCCTTGGGGACAGGGGTATCCCGTGGCCTTACGAGCAGTACTTC. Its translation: CASSLGDRGIPWPYEQYF.